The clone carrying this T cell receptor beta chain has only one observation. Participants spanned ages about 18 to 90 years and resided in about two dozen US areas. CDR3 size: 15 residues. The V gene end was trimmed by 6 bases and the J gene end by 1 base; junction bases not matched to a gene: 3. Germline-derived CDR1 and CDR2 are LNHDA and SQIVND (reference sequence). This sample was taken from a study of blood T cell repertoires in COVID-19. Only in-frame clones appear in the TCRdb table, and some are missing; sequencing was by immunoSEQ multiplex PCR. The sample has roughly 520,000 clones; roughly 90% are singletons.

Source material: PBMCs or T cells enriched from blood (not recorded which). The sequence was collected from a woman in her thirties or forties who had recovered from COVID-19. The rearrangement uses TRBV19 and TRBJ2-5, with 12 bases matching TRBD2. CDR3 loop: CASSTGLAGQETQYF. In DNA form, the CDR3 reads TGTGCCAGTAGCACGGGACTAGCGGGCCAAGAGACCCAGTACTTC.